A selection of T cell receptor beta chains follows, all from one sample in a study of CD8 T cells in Susac syndrome. Via MiXCR, TCRdb re-called the immunoSEQ multiplex PCR reads, giving one row per CDR3 protein. The data contain some 300,000 distinct CDR3 sequences, approximately 85% of them singletons. The sequencing sample was made of CD8+ T cells from PBMCs. The receptors derive from a human donor with multiple sclerosis. The CDR3 runs from the conserved cysteine through the conserved F or W.

V: TRBV12-3/TRBV12-4
J: TRBJ1-2
CDR3: CASSPGQFLSGYTF

V: TRBV20-1
J: TRBJ2-7
CDR3: CSATRTSGSVNEQYF

V: TRBV27
J: TRBJ2-7
CDR3: CASSLSRVAGHHRYEQYF

V: TRBV5-8
J: TRBJ1-2
CDR3: CASSHRLSARYGYTF

V: TRBV7-2
J: TRBJ2-1
CDR3: CASSLEVGGPPSEQFF

V: TRBV29-1
J: TRBJ2-7
CDR3: CSVGASGSYYEQYF

V: TRBV7-6
J: TRBJ1-4
CDR3: CASSLEQDNEKLFF

V: TRBV12-3/TRBV12-4
J: TRBJ1-2
CDR3: CASSSWVSRTANYGYTF

V: TRBV7-2
J: TRBJ1-5
CDR3: CASSREVLSNQPQHF

V: TRBV7-9
J: TRBJ2-3
CDR3: CASSRRTSGGTDTQYF

V: TRBV25-1
J: TRBJ1-5
CDR3: CASSGLVDGNQPQHF

V: TRBV7-6
J: TRBJ2-1
CDR3: CASSSPGLAGENEQFF

V: TRBV3-1
J: TRBJ1-4
CDR3: CASSQDTATNEKPFF

V: TRBV19
J: TRBJ2-2
CDR3: CASSISPSKSTGELFF

V: TRBV2
J: TRBJ2-3
CDR3: CASSFPYPPSGALTDTQYF

V: TRBV7-2
J: TRBJ2-7
CDR3: CASRRGIGASGEQYF

V: TRBV15
J: TRBJ1-5
CDR3: CATSGELVGNQPQHF